This T cell receptor (beta chain) emerged from a study of PD-1 blockade in classical Hodgkin lymphoma (dated by TCRdb to 2019 to 2021). Notes on the research overall: Nivolumab dosing was 3 mg/kg intravenously every 2 weeks, continuing until either disease progression or unacceptable toxicity. The study used TCR beta sequencing and CyTOF to define a peripheral blood immune signature of response to PD-1 blockade in classical Hodgkin lymphoma.

Study-level results and caveats: Trial patients achieving complete response had baseline diversity similar to newly diagnosed patients, whereas partial responders and progressors had significantly lower diversity. Lower diversity was seen in patients whose nivolumab began less than 1 year after ASCT, and these patients were left out of later analyses so that immune reconstitution would not confound the results. Baseline TCR diversity was reported to be lower in newly diagnosed patients than in healthy donors and to be lower still in relapsed/refractory patients. Only a single clinical trial cohort was studied, and what caused the repertoire differences, possibly disease activity or prior therapy, remained undefined. CD4+ but not CD8+ TCR diversity rose significantly by C4D1 (p=0.0027 vs p=0.16), most apparent in complete responders (p=0.02).

There are 14 amino acids in the CDR3, from cysteine to phenylalanine inclusive. Only the CDR3 DNA is retained, 42 bases long and in frame from the first base. CDR1 is given as MNHEY and CDR2 as SMNVEV, both from the germline V gene (reference sequence). Germline trimming: 6 bases from V, 7 bases from J; junction bases outside gene matches: 10. The time point label of this sample denotes: cycle 2 day 1 (C2D1) of nivolumab. All trial patients had relapsed after autologous stem cell transplantation, with cohorts A, B and C differing in prior brentuximab vedotin exposure. The trial cohort included fewer than 65 patients with relapsed/refractory classical Hodgkin lymphoma, and each patient had a best overall response of complete response, partial response or progressive disease. In the multi-cohort phase II CheckMate 205 trial, trial patients received single-agent nivolumab. An independent review committee assessed best overall response using the 2007 International Working Group response criteria. Trial PBMCs were collected just before the start of nivolumab (C1D1) and during therapy at cycle 2 day 1 and cycle 4 day 1. Peripheral blood was collected in 8 mL Vacutainer Cell Preparation Tubes, from which PBMCs were isolated by centrifugation and then cryopreserved.

Details on this clone: The antigen it recognizes is unknown. Qualities for individual bases were not recorded, and no much larger clone is one base off.

Genomic DNA was isolated using the Qiagen DNeasy kit from unsorted PBMCs as well as from negatively selected CD4+ and CD8+ fractions. TCR beta CDR3 regions were subjected to amplification by immunoSEQ multiplex PCR with primers that anneal to V and J segments. A synthetic immune receptor repertoire was used to minimize amplification bias, and any residual bias was removed computationally once sequencing was done. Per the source publication's procedure: Repertoire diversity was quantified as the Shannon entropy index using custom Python scripts. The unsorted, CD4+ and CD8+ repertoires were each analyzed separately, with the exception of combined analyses, where CD4+ and CD8+ sequences were merged in silico. Clonal expansion was defined as at least a 2-fold frequency increase after treatment relative to C1D1, with a pseudocount of 0.5 for undetected baseline clones. Singleton clones were defined as clones with 0 or 1 copy at C1D1, and non-singleton clones were defined as clones with 2 or more copies. Clones expanded in unsorted samples were annotated as CD4+, CD8+ or unknown by matching protein sequences in sorted samples from the same patient. Diversity changes from C1D1 to C4D1 were tested in paired samples using Wilcoxon tests. The table comes from immuneACCESS by way of TCRdb, which keeps in-frame sequences with V and J called. Part of the clones is missing from these tables; in studies checked, under half for an unresolved V gene and the rest for unknown reasons. V and J calls and clone size follow that table, whereas D and trimming were derived from the DNA. Here the sample has more than 90,000 clones; more than 85% occur a single time. The top ten constitute 6.5% to 7.5% of the sample.

This sequence uses TRBV27 and TRBJ1-2; 8 bases in the middle match TRBD1. The sample in question was peripheral blood mononuclear cells (PBMCs), obtained before the second cycle of nivolumab. The receptor was derived from a human donor with classical Hodgkin lymphoma. CDR3 sequence: CASRVTGGERGYTF. At the DNA level, the sequence is TGTGCCAGCAGGGTAACAGGGGGTGAGCGTGGCTACACCTTC.